The clone carrying this TCR beta chain was observed many times. The data are from a study of metastatic and nonmetastatic thyroid tumors. Study at large: The authors compared repertoires across blood and tumor or nodule tissue from malignant and benign thyroid patients.

MiXCR was used by TCRdb to re-call the PCR reads. The sample has roughly 7,000 clones, around 3.3% seen once. The V gene's germline CDR1 is MGHDK and CDR2 SYGVNS. The CDR3 is 15 residues long. Trimming took off 2 bases at V and 0 bases at J, with 8 bases between the two ends. Every patient underwent thyroid surgery untreated. This sequence originates from a female donor with papillary thyroid cancer or a benign thyroid nodule (not recorded which). Some clones in this sample may be carry-over from other donors' samples. Sequencing was done on a sample of tumor tissue. The V and J genes are TRBV25-1 and TRBJ1-5, with D perhaps matching TRBD1 (6 bases). In DNA form, the CDR3 reads TGTGCCAGCAGTGAACCAGGGGATAGCAATCAGCCCCAGCATTTT. This translates into CASSEPGDSNQPQHF.